This TCR beta chain emerged from a study of CD8 T cells in Susac syndrome. Study at large: Each patient with Susac syndrome, at the time of blood draw, was therapy-naive, on corticosteroids, or on intravenous immunoglobulin alone.

Looked up from germline, CDR1 is SGHRS and CDR2 is YFSETQ. The CDR3 spans 16 residues. The V and J ends lost 3 bases and 0 bases, in that order; junction bases with no gene match: 3. TCR beta sequencing covered blood CD8+ and CD4+ T cells. TEMRA cells were FACS-enriched, and CD8+ and CD4+ T cells were isolated negatively. After extraction with the RNeasy kit, about 0.45 to 1 ug of the RNA was reverse transcribed using random hexamers. Amplification of TCR beta CDR3 spanned 54 Vbeta and 13 Jbeta via immunoSEQ multiplex PCR. TCRdb reprocessed the immunoSEQ multiplex PCR reads with MiXCR, giving one entry per CDR3 protein. Among about 180,000 distinct CDR3 sequences listed, 85% to 95% were seen once.

This rearrangement joins TRBV5-1 to TRBJ1-3; the match to TRBD1 covers 10 bases. Material: CD4+ T cells from PBMCs. This clonotype originated in a human donor with Susac syndrome. The CDR3 region is CASSWTGGRSGNTIYF. The CDR3 bases are TGCGCCAGCAGCTGGACAGGGGGACGCTCTGGAAACACCATATATTTT.